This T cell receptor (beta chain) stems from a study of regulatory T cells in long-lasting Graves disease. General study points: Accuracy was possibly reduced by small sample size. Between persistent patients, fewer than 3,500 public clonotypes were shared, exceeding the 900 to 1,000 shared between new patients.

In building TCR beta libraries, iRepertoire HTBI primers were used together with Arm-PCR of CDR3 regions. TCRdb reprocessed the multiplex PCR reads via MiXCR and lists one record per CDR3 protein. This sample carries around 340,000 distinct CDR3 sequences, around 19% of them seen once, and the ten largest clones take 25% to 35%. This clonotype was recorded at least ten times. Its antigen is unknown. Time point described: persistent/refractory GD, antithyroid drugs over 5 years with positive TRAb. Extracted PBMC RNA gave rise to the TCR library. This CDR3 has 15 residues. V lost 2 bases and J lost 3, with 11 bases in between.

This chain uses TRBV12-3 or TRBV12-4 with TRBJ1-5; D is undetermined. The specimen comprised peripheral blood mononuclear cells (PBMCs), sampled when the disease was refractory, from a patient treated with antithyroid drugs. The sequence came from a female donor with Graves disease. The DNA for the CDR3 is TGTGCCAGCAGTTTATCCAGAGGGTTCAATCAGCCCCAGCATTTT. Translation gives CASSLSRGFNQPQHF.